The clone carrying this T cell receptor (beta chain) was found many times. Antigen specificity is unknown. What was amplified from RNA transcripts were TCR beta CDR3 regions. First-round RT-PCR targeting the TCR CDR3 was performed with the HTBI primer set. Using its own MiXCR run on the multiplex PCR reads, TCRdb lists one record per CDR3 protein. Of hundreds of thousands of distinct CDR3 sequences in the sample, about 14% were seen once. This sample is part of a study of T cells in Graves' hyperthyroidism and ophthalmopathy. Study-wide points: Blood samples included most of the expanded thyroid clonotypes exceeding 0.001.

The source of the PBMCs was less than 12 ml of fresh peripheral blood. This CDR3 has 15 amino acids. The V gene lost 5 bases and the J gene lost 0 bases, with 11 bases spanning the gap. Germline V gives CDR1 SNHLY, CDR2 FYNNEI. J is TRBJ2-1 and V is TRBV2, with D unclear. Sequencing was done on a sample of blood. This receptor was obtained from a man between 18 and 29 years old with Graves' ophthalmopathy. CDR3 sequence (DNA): TGTGCCAGCAGTACCGCCCGGCTCTCCTACAATGAGCAGTTCTTC. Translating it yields CASSTARLSYNEQFF.